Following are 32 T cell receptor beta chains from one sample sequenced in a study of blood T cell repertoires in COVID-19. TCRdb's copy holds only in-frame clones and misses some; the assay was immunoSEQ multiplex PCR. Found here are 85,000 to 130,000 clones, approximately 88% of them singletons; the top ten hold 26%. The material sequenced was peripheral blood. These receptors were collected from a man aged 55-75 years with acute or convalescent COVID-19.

CDR3 DNA: TGTGCCAGCAGCTCCCGGGGAGGGGATTCACCCCTCCACTTT. It translates to CASSSRGGDSPLHF. The chain combines TRBV11-3 with TRBJ1-6; perhaps TRBD1 as D (5 bases). Germline V gives CDR1 SGHNT, CDR2 YENEEA. The V end was cut by 4 bases, the J end by 8 bases, with 12 bases between. The CDR3 length is 14 residues.

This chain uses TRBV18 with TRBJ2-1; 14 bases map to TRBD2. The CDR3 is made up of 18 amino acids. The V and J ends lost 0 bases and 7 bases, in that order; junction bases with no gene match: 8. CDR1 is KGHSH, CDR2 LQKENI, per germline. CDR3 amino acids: CASSPPGLAGASGNEQFF. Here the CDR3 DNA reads TGTGCCAGCTCACCACCGGGACTAGCGGGAGCATCAGGAAATGAGCAGTTCTTC.

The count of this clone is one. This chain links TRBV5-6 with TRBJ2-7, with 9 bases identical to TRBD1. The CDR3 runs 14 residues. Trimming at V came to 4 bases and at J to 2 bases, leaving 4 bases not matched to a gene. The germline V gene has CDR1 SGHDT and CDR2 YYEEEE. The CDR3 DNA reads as TGTGCCAGCAGCCGGACAGGGGCGACCTACGAGCAGTACTTC. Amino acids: CASSRTGATYEQYF.

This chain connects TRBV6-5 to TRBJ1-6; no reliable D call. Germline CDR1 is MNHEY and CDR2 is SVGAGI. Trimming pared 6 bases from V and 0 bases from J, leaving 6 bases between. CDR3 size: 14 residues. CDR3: CASRTSSYNSPLHF. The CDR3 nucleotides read TGTGCCAGCAGAACCAGCTCCTATAATTCACCCCTCCACTTT.

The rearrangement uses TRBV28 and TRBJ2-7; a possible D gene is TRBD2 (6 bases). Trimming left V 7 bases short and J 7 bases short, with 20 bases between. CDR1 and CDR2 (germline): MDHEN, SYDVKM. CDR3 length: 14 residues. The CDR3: CASTPGTRTGEQYF. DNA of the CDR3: TGTGCCAGCACCCCTGGGACTCGAACTGGGGAGCAGTACTTC.

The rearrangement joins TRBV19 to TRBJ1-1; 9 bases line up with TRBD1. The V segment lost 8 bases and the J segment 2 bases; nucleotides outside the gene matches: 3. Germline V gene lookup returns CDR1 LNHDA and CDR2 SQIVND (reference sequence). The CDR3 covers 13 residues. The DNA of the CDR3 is TGTGCCAGTGGGGACAGGGTTAACACTGAAGCTTTCTTT. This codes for CASGDRVNTEAFF. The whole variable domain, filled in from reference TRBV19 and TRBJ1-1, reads DGGITQSPKYLFRKEGQNVTLSCEQNLNHDAMYWYRQDPGQGLRLIYYSQIVNDFQKGDIAEGYSVSREKKESFPLTVTSAQKNPTAFYLCASGDRVNTEAFFGQGTRLTVV.

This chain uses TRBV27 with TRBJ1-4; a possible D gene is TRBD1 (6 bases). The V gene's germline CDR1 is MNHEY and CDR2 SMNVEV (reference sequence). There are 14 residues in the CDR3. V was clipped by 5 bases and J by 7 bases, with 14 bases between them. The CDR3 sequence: CASSPNRVAEKLFF. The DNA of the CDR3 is TGTGCCAGCAGTCCAAACAGGGTTGCTGAAAAACTGTTTTTT.

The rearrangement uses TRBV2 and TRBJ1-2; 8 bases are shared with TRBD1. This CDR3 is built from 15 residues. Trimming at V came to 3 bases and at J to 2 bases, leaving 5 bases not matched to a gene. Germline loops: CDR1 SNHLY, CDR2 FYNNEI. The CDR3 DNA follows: TGTGCCAGCAGTGAGGACAGGGTTCAGAACTATGGCTACACCTTC. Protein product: CASSEDRVQNYGYTF.

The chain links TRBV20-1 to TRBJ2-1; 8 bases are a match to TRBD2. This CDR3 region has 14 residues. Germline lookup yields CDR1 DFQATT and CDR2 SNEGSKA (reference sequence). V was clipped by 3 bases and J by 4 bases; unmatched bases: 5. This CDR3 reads CSASHGGGYNEQFF. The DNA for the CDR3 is TGCAGTGCTAGTCACGGGGGGGGATACAATGAGCAGTTCTTC.

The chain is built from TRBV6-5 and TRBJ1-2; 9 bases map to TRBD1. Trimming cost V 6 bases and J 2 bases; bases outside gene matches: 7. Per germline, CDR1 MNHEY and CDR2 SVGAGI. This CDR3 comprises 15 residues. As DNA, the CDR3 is TGTGCCAGCAGGGACTGGGACAGGGTAAACTATGGCTACACCTTC. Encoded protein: CASRDWDRVNYGYTF.

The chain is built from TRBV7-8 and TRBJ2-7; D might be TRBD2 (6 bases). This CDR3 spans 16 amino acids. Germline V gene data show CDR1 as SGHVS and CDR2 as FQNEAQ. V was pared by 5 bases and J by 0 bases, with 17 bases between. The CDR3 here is CASSPRAGGSSYEQYF. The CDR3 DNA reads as TGTGCCAGCAGCCCCCGAGCTGGGGGGAGCTCCTACGAGCAGTACTTC. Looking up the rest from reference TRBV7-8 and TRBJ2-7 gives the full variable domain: GAGVSQSPRYKVAKRGQDVALRCDPISGHVSLFWYQQALGQGPEFLTYFQNEAQLDKSGLPSDRFFAERPEGSVSTLKIQRTQQEDSAVYLCASSPRAGGSSYEQYFGPGTRLTVT.

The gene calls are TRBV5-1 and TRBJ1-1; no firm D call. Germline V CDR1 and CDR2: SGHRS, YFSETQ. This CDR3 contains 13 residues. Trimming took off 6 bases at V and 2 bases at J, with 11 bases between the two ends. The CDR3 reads CASMEGPNTEAFF. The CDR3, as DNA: TGCGCCAGCATGGAGGGCCCAAACACTGAAGCTTTCTTT.

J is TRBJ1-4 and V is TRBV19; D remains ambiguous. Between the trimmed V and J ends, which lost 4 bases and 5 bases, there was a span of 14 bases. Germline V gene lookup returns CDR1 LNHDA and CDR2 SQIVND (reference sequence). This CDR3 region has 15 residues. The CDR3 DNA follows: TGTGCCAGTAGTAGGAGGGTTAGGGTCAATGAAAAACTGTTTTTT. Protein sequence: CASSRRVRVNEKLFF.

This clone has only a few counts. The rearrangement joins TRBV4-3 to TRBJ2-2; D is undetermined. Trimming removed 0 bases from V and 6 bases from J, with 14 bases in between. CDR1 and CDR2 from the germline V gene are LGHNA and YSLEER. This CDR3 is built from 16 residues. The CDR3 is CASSQDNVAAAGELFF. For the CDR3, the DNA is TGCGCCAGCAGCCAAGACAATGTGGCCGCCGCCGGGGAGCTGTTTTTT.

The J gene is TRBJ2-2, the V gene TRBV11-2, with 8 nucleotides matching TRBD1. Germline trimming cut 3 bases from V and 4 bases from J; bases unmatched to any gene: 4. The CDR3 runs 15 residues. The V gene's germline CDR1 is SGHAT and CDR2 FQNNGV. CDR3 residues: CASSFGQGGTGELFF. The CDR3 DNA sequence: TGTGCCAGCAGCTTTGGACAGGGAGGCACCGGGGAGCTGTTTTTT.

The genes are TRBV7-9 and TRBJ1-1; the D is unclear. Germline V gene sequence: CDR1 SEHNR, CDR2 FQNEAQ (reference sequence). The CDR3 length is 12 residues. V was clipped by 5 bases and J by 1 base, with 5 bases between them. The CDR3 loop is CASSQENTEAFF. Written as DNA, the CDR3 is TGTGCCAGCAGCCAGGAGAACACTGAAGCTTTCTTT. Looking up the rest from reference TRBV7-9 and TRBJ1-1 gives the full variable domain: DTGVSQNPRHKITKRGQNVTFRCDPISEHNRLYWYRQTLGQGPEFLTYFQNEAQLEKSRLLSDRFSAERPKGSFSTLEIQRTEQGDSAMYLCASSQENTEAFFGQGTRLTVV.

This CDR3 reads CASRPRFTGNTIYF. The CDR3 DNA reads as TGTGCCAGCAGGCCCAGGTTCACTGGAAACACCATATATTTT. This rearrangement joins TRBV6-5 to TRBJ1-3; D call uncertain. Germline loops: CDR1 MNHEY, CDR2 SVGAGI. The CDR3 is 14 amino acids. V was shortened by 6 bases and J by 2 bases, with 11 bases between the two germline ends.

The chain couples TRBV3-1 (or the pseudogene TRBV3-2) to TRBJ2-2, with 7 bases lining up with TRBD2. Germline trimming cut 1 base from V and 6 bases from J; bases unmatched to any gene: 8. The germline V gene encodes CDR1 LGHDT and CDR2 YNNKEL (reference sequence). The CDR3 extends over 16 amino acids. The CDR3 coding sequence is TGTGCCAGCAGCCAAGGTGGCGGGAGAAACCCCGGGGAGCTGTTTTTT. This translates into CASSQGGGRNPGELFF.

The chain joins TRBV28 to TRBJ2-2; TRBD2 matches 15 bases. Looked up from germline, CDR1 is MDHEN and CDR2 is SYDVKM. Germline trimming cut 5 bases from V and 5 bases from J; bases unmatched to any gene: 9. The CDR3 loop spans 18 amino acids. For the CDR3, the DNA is TGTGCCAGCAGTCTTGCGGGACTAGCGGGAGGAGAAACCGGGGAGCTGTTTTTT. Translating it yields CASSLAGLAGGETGELFF.

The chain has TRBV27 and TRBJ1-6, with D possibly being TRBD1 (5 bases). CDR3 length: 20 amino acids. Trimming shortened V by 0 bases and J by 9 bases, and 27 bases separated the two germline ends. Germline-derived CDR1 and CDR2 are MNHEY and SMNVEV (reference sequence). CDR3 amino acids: CASSLSSRDLGEPQGSPLHF. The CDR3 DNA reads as TGTGCCAGCAGTTTATCCAGCAGGGACTTGGGTGAACCTCAGGGTTCACCCCTCCACTTT.

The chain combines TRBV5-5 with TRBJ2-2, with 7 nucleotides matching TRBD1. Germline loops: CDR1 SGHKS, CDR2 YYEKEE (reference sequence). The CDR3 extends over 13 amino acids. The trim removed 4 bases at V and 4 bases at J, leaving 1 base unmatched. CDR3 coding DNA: TGTGCCAGCAGCCCAGGGGGCACCGGGGAGCTGTTTTTT. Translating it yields CASSPGGTGELFF.

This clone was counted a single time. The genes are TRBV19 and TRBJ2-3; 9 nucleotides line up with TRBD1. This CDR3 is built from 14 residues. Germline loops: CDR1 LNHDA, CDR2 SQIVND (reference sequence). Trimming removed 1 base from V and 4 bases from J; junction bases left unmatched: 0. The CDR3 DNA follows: TGTGCCAGTAGTATAGGACAGGGGGCAGATACGCAGTATTTT. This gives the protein CASSIGQGADTQYF.

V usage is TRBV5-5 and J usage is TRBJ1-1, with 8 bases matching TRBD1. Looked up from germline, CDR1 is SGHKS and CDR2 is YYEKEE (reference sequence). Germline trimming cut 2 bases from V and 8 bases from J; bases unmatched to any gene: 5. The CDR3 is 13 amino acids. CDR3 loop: CASSLRTGLEAFF. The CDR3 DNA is TGTGCCAGCAGCTTACGGACAGGGCTCGAAGCTTTCTTT.

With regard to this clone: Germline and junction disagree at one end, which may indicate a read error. In DNA, the CDR3 is TGTGCCACCAGTAGGACTAGCGAGCAGTTCTTC. This codes for CATSRTSEQFF. The chain couples TRBV6-5 to TRBJ2-1, with 8 bases aligning to TRBD2. The CDR3 is made up of 11 amino acids. Germline CDR1 MNHEY, CDR2 SVGAGI.

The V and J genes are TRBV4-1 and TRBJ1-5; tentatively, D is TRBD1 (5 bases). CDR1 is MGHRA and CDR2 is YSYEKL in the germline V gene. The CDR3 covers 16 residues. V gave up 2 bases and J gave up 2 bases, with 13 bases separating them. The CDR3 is CASSQMDQGGNQPQHF. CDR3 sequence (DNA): TGCGCCAGCAGCCAAATGGACCAGGGCGGCAATCAGCCCCAGCATTTT.

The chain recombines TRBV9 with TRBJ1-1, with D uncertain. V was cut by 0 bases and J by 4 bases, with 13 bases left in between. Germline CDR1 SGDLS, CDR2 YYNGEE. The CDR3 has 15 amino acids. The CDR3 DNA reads TGTGCCAGCAGCGTAGTCATGGACTCGGCCACTGAAGCTTTCTTT. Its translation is CASSVVMDSATEAFF. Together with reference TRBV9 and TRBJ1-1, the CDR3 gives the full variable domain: DSGVTQTPKHLITATGQRVTLRCSPRSGDLSVYWYQQSLDQGLQFLIQYYNGEERAKGNILERFSAQQFPDLHSELNLSSLELGDSALYFCASSVVMDSATEAFFGQGTRLTVV.

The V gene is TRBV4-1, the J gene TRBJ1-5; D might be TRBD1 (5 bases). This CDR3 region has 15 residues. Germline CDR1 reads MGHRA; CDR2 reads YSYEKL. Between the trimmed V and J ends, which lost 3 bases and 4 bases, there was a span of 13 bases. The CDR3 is CASSQEGGGNQPQHF. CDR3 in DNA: TGCGCCAGCAGCCAGGAGGGCGGGGGAAATCAGCCCCAGCATTTT.

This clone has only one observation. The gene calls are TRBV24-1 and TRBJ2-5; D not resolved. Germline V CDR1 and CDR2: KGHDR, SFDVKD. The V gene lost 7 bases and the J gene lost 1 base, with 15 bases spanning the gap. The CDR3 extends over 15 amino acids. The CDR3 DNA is TGTGCCACCAGCTCCATGAACGAGATCCAAGAGACCCAGTACTTC. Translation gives CATSSMNEIQETQYF.

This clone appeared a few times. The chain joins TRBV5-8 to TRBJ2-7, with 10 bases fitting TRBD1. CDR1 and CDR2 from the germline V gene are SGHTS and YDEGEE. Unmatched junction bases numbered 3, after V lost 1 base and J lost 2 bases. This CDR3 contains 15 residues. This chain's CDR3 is CASSLTGQGAYEQYF. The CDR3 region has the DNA TGTGCCAGCAGCTTGACCGGACAGGGGGCCTACGAGCAGTACTTC.

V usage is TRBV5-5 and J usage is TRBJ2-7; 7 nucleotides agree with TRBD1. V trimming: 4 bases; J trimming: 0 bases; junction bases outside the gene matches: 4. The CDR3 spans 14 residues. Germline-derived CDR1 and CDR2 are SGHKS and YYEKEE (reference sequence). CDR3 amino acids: CASSTRDSSYEQYF. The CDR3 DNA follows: TGTGCCAGCAGCACGAGGGACAGCTCCTACGAGCAGTACTTC.

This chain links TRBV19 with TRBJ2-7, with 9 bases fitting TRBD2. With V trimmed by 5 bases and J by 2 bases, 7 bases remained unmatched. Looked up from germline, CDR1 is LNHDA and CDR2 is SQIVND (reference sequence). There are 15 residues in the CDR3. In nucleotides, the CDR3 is TGTGCCAGTAGTCTCCGGGGCGGGAGGGCCTACGAGCAGTACTTC. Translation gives CASSLRGGRAYEQYF.

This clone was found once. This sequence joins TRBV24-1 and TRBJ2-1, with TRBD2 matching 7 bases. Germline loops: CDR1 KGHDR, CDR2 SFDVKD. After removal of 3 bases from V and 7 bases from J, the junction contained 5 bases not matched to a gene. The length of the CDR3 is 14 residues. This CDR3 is CATSDPGRANEQFF. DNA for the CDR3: TGTGCCACCAGTGATCCGGGGAGGGCTAATGAGCAGTTCTTC.